One and the same sample provided the 10 T cell receptor beta chains below, sequenced in a study of shared clonotypes between healthy human individuals (dated by TCRdb to 2018 to 2020). For the CD8 naive samples, CD45RO-negative cells were positively selected for CCR7, yielding a CD45RA+CCR7+ population from which TemRA cells were excluded. Preparation of the library involved the immunoSEQ multiplex PCR assay. In TCRdb, the immuneACCESS table is reduced to in-frame sequences with V and J assigned. These tables do not hold every clone; where another copy was compared, an unresolved V gene accounts for under half, and the others remain unexplained. Present in this sample are some 2 million clones, approximately 95% of which were seen just once. The top ten constitute 1% to 1.5% of the sample. The material sequenced was naive CD8+ T cells sorted from blood. According to the study, the label for this sample's cell subset or site signals: CD45RA+CCR7+. Receptor source: a man between 18 and 29 years old in good health.

The chain has TRBV5-5 and TRBJ2-7; 8 bases match TRBD1. Germline trimming cut 0 bases from V and 5 bases from J; bases unmatched to any gene: 7. The CDR3 loop spans 15 amino acids. Germline loops: CDR1 SGHKS, CDR2 YYEKEE (reference sequence). The CDR3 bases are TGTGCCAGCAGCTTGGTTCAGCTCAGGGGGCACGAGCAGTACTTC. It codes for CASSLVQLRGHEQYF.

The V call is TRBV2, the J call TRBJ2-2; D is possibly TRBD1 or TRBD2 (5 bases each). The V end lost 3 bases, the J end lost 4 bases, and 15 bases lay between the germline ends. The CDR3 extends over 16 amino acids. Germline V gene lookup returns CDR1 SNHLY and CDR2 FYNNEI. In nucleotides, the CDR3 is TGTGCCAGCAGTGACGGGCCGGGACCAGCCACCGGGGAGCTGTTTTTT. Its protein product is CASSDGPGPATGELFF.

This clone appeared a few times. Other DNA sequences in the same sample also yield this CDR3. The genes are TRBV27 and TRBJ2-7; TRBD1 might be the D (5 bases). This CDR3 is built from 13 residues. Germline-derived CDR1 and CDR2 are MNHEY and SMNVEV (reference sequence). V was clipped by 0 bases and J by 5 bases, with 8 bases between them. For the CDR3, the DNA is TGTGCCAGCAGTTTATCGGGGCTCAACGAGCAGTACTTC. Protein product: CASSLSGLNEQYF.

The V and J genes are TRBV27 and TRBJ2-7, with D perhaps given as TRBD1 or TRBD2 (7 bases each). The CDR3 is 14 residues long. Trimming cost V 6 bases and J 5 bases, with 17 bases left between them. From germline, CDR1 is MNHEY and CDR2 SMNVEV (reference sequence). Here the CDR3 DNA reads TGTGCCAGCAGCCCAGGGGGGGGGAAGGACGAGCAGTACTTC. Amino acids: CASSPGGGKDEQYF.

This rearrangement joins TRBV19 to TRBJ2-2, with a tentative D call TRBD1 (5 bases). The germline CDR1 and CDR2 sequences are LNHDA and SQIVND (reference sequence). V lost 4 bases to trimming and J lost 4 bases, with 10 bases between them. The CDR3 contains 14 residues. CDR3 in DNA: TGTGCCAGTAGTACAAGTAGGGGCACCGGGGAGCTGTTTTTT. Encoded protein: CASSTSRGTGELFF.

The rearrangement uses TRBV5-1 and TRBJ1-6, with 9 bases identical to TRBD1. The CDR3 contains 15 residues. CDR1 is SGHRS and CDR2 is YFSETQ in the germline V gene. Losses at the gene ends were 0 bases for V and 10 bases for J; bases not matched to a gene: 5. The CDR3 DNA sequence: TGCGCCAGCAGCTTGGGGGACAGGGAAAGCTCACCCCTCCACTTT. Its protein is CASSLGDRESSPLHF. The whole variable domain, remainder taken from reference TRBV5-1 and TRBJ1-6, is KAGVTQTPRYLIKTRGQQVTLSCSPISGHRSVSWYQQTPGQGLQFLFEYFSETQRNKGNFPGRFSGRQFSNSRSEMNVSTLELGDSALYLCASSLGDRESSPLHFGNGTRLTVT.

The chain recombines TRBV4-1 with TRBJ1-1; no clear D. Trimming cost V 1 base and J 0 bases, with 15 bases left between them. Germline-derived CDR1 and CDR2 are MGHRA and YSYEKL. There are 17 residues in the CDR3. The CDR3 region is CASSQGGSQTLNTEAFF. The CDR3 nucleotides read TGCGCCAGCAGCCAAGGCGGGTCCCAAACCTTGAACACTGAAGCTTTCTTT.

This sequence joins TRBV5-8 and TRBJ1-1; TRBD1 matches at 9 bases. Germline V CDR1 and CDR2: SGHTS, YDEGEE. Trimming at V came to 4 bases and at J to 1 base, leaving 2 bases not matched to a gene. The CDR3 runs to 14 residues. The CDR3 sequence: CASSPTGGNTEAFF. The CDR3 DNA sequence: TGTGCCAGCAGCCCGACAGGGGGGAACACTGAAGCTTTCTTT. The variable domain in full, with the rest retrieved from reference TRBV5-8 and TRBJ1-1, is EAGVTQSPTHLIKTRGQQATLRCSPISGHTSVYWYQQALGLGLQFLLWYDEGEERNRGNFPPRFSGRQFPNYSSELNVNALELEDSALYLCASSPTGGNTEAFFGQGTRLTVV.

This chain joins TRBV27 and TRBJ2-7; TRBD2 agrees at 9 bases. The CDR3 totals 18 residues. Looked up from germline, CDR1 is MNHEY and CDR2 is SMNVEV (reference sequence). V dropped 4 bases and J dropped 0; count of bases not matched to a gene: 13. CDR3 region: CASSSLGVAGVSSYEQYF. CDR3 sequence (DNA): TGTGCCAGCAGTTCCCTGGGAGTAGCGGGAGTAAGCTCCTACGAGCAGTACTTC.

The rearrangement joins TRBV7-9 to TRBJ2-7; no clear D. V dropped 0 bases and J dropped 5 bases, with 14 bases sitting between them. This CDR3 comprises 15 residues. Per germline, CDR1 SEHNR and CDR2 FQNEAQ (reference sequence). CDR3 sequence: CASSLASPVSDEQYF. CDR3 in DNA: TGTGCCAGCAGCTTAGCTAGCCCGGTGAGCGACGAGCAGTACTTC. Drawing the rest from reference TRBV7-9 and TRBJ2-7, the complete variable domain is DTGVSQNPRHKITKRGQNVTFRCDPISEHNRLYWYRQTLGQGPEFLTYFQNEAQLEKSRLLSDRFSAERPKGSFSTLEIQRTEQGDSAMYLCASSLASPVSDEQYFGPGTRLTVT.